Here is one T cell receptor beta chain with its context. The source of the sample is a study of T cell changes during pregnancy in multiple sclerosis. Clones were sequenced by immunoSEQ multiplex PCR, and TCRdb holds only the in-frame ones, with some missing. This table has around 60,000 clones, 90% to 95% appearing once. Germline CDR1 SGHVS, CDR2 FNYEAQ. V lost 1 base, J lost 4 bases, and 9 bases stayed unmatched. This CDR3 is built from 16 residues. The genes are TRBV7-6 and TRBJ2-5, with 7 bases that match TRBD1. The source material was peripheral blood, sampled after pregnancy. This TCR derives from a female donor with multiple sclerosis, enrolled in a pregnancy study. The CDR3 region has the DNA TGTGCCAGCAGCTTAGGAGGGACAGCGGTTCGAGAGACCCAGTACTTC. This codes for CASSLGGTAVRETQYF.